This T cell receptor (beta chain) was recovered during a study of cytomegalovirus exposure and HLA in healthy donors. Study at large: The 130 or so validation repertoires were reported in a later analysis to have been generated on the same platform as the roughly 670 first-cohort repertoires.

The donors were part of the validation cohort, which consisted of under 150 subjects and was separate from the first cohort of about 720 subjects. Notes on this clone: Its antigen remains unknown.

The CDR3 is made up of 15 amino acids. V gave up 1 base and J gave up 5 bases, with 12 bases separating them. Per the germline V gene, CDR1 is SGHTA and CDR2 is FQGNSA. The method was immunoSEQ multiplex PCR; TCRdb's version includes in-frame clones alone and lacks a portion of them. The sample has 180,000 or so clones, around nine tenths seen once. Study-wide results and caveats: The investigators catalogued 160 or so TCR beta chains as cytomegalovirus-associated.

The gene calls are TRBV7-2 and TRBJ1-5; D not resolved. The TCR comes from a man between 25 and 39 years old in good health and CMV-seropositive. The specimen was PBMCs. The CDR3 loop reads CASSLERGYHQPQHF. DNA for the CDR3: TGTGCCAGCAGCTTAGAGAGAGGATATCATCAGCCCCAGCATTTT. Complete variable domain (other parts from reference TRBV7-2 and TRBJ1-5): GAGVSQSPSNKVTEKGKDVELRCDPISGHTALYWYRQSLGQGLEFLIYFQGNSAPDKSGLPSDRFSAERTGGSVSTLTIQRTQQEDSAVYLCASSLERGYHQPQHFGDGTRLSIL.